The 28 T cell receptor beta chains below come from one sample, sequenced in a study of blood T cells in healthy people across ages. The second PCR ran about 6 to 11 cycles with a sample-barcoded 5' primer and J-beta primers. Each CDR3 protein is one row after TCRdb ran MiXCR on the 5' RACE reads. The table has about 380,000 distinct CDR3 sequences, roughly half seen once. The source material was blood. The receptors come from a man aged 60 to 69 in good health.

This clonotype was seen a few times. The V and J genes are TRBV7-8 and TRBJ2-4; the D is unclear. CDR1 and CDR2 (germline): SGHVS, FQNEAQ. The V gene lost 2 bases and the J gene lost 2 bases, with 4 bases spanning the gap. The CDR3 loop spans 13 amino acids. The CDR3 loop reads CASSLQPKNIQYF. CDR3 nucleotides: TGTGCCAGCAGCTTACAACCCAAAAACATTCAGTACTTC.

The table lists this clonotype with a count of one. The chain uses TRBV2 and TRBJ1-6; D uncertain. The CDR3 is made up of 13 amino acids. The germline gives CDR1 SNHLY, CDR2 FYNNEI. Trimming pared 2 bases from V and 5 bases from J, leaving 4 bases between. CDR3 sequence: CASSERDNSPLHF. The DNA for the CDR3 is TGTGCCAGCAGTGAACGGGATAATTCACCCCTCCACTTT. Supplemented by reference TRBV2 and TRBJ1-6, the full variable domain reads EPEVTQTPSHQVTQMGQEVILRCVPISNHLYFYWYRQILGQKVEFLVSFYNNEISEKSEIFDDQFSVERPDGSNFTLKIRSTKLEDSAMYFCASSERDNSPLHFGNGTRLTVT.

The chain has TRBV28 and TRBJ2-4, with D perhaps matching TRBD1 (6 bases). The DNA end favors TRBJ2-7, so the J call may be wrong. The CDR3 has 14 amino acids. CDR1 and CDR2 from the germline V gene are MDHEN and SYDVKM. CDR3 bases: TGTGCCAGCAGTGTAGTACAGGGTGGGCACGAGCAGTACTTC. Its protein product is CASSVVQGGHEQYF.

The table lists this clonotype with a count of one. The chain recombines TRBV18 with TRBJ2-4, with a possible D match to TRBD1 (7 bases). The V end lost 4 bases, the J end lost 1 base, and 14 bases lay between the germline ends. Germline V gives CDR1 KGHSH, CDR2 LQKENI. This CDR3 comprises 16 residues. Here the CDR3 DNA reads TGTGCCAGCTCACTCTCGACAGGGAGGGCCAAAAACATTCAGTACTTC. This gives the protein CASSLSTGRAKNIQYF.

V usage is TRBV6-1 and J usage is TRBJ2-3, with a possible D match to TRBD2 (5 bases). Looked up from germline, CDR1 is MNHNS and CDR2 is SASEGT. The CDR3 sequence is 14 residues long. V dropped 4 bases and J dropped 4 bases, with 12 bases sitting between them. The CDR3 DNA reads TGTGCCAGCAGTGGGGTCGGGAAATCAGATACGCAGTATTTT. It specifies CASSGVGKSDTQYF.

The J gene is TRBJ1-2, the V gene TRBV11-2; no clear D gene. This CDR3 has 14 residues. CDR1 SGHAT and CDR2 FQNNGV come from the germline V gene. The V end lost 3 bases, the J end lost 4 bases, and 12 bases lay between the germline ends. CDR3 coding DNA: TGTGCCAGCAGCTTGAGGGCGCCGGTCTATGGCTACACCTTC. Protein sequence: CASSLRAPVYGYTF.

This sequence joins TRBV14 and TRBJ2-3, with 9 bases identical to TRBD2. Germline-derived CDR1 and CDR2 are SGHDN and FVKESK. CDR3 length equals 16 residues. Trimming removed 4 bases from V and 2 bases from J; junction bases left unmatched: 7. CDR3 sequence: CASSRRLAVITDTQYF. The CDR3 DNA follows: TGTGCCAGCAGCCGCCGACTAGCGGTTATCACAGATACGCAGTATTTT.

The V gene is TRBV20-1, the J gene TRBJ1-5; 8 nucleotides match TRBD1. This CDR3 has 13 residues. Germline V gene data show CDR1 as DFQATT and CDR2 as SNEGSKA (reference sequence). V was clipped by 7 bases and J by 7 bases; unmatched bases: 9. The CDR3 loop reads CSVRQGASQPQHF. The DNA for the CDR3 is TGCAGTGTAAGGCAGGGGGCTTCCCAGCCCCAGCATTTT.

This chain connects TRBV27 to TRBJ2-7; possibly TRBD1 for D (5 bases). This CDR3 spans 14 amino acids. V lost 5 bases and J 3 bases, leaving 14 bases between the germline ends. Germline V lookup: CDR1 MNHEY, CDR2 SMNVEV (reference sequence). The CDR3 protein is CASSPTLGRYEQYF. The CDR3 nucleotides are TGTGCCAGCAGTCCAACCTTGGGGCGCTACGAGCAGTACTTC.

The genes are TRBV7-3 and TRBJ2-1, with D perhaps matching TRBD2 (5 bases). The CDR3 extends over 13 amino acids. V shed 4 bases and J shed 9 bases, with 13 bases lying between them. The germline V gene encodes CDR1 SGHTA and CDR2 FQGTGA. Here the CDR3 DNA reads TGTGCCAGCAGCTCGGAAACTAGTTTTGAGCAGTTCTTC. Amino acids: CASSSETSFEQFF.

This clonotype has more than one count but fewer than ten. The rearrangement uses TRBV20-1 and TRBJ2-6, with D perhaps given as TRBD1 or TRBD2 (5 bases each). The V and J ends lost 6 bases and 0 bases respectively, with 15 bases between them. Germline CDR1 reads DFQATT; CDR2 reads SNEGSKA (reference sequence). The CDR3 consists of 16 residues. The CDR3 nucleotides are TGCAGTGCAAACCGGGACGGCGACTCTGGGGCCAACGTCCTGACTTTC. Its protein is CSANRDGDSGANVLTF.

V usage is TRBV4-2 and J usage is TRBJ2-7; 7 bases match TRBD2. With 3 bases clipped from V and 0 bases from J, the junction kept 5 bases outside the gene matches. The CDR3 covers 15 residues. Germline values: CDR1 LGHNA, CDR2 YNFKEQ. The CDR3 DNA reads TGTGCCAGCAGCCAGCTAGCGGCAACCTCCTACGAGCAGTACTTC. Translating gives CASSQLAATSYEQYF.

This clonotype was detected only a few times. CDR3 nucleotide sequence: TGTGCCAGCCAGCTAGCGGGGGGGGGTCAAGAGACCCAGTACTTC. Its translation: CASQLAGGGQETQYF. The chain combines TRBV25-1 with TRBJ2-5; TRBD2 aligns across 12 bases. There are 15 residues in the CDR3. CDR1 is MGHDK, CDR2 SYGVNS, per germline. V dropped 8 bases and J dropped 2; count of bases not matched to a gene: 6.

This clonotype was counted a few times. The chain links TRBV3-1 to TRBJ2-2, with TRBD1 as a possible D gene (6 bases). From germline, CDR1 is LGHDT and CDR2 YNNKEL (reference sequence). The CDR3 contains 13 residues. Trimming took 2 bases from V and 8 from J, leaving 9 bases between them. CDR3 bases: TGTGCCAGCAGCCAACGAGGACAGGGGGAGCTGTTTTTT. This encodes CASSQRGQGELFF.

This clonotype was counted a few times. V and J are TRBV7-9 and TRBJ2-4; D perhaps matches TRBD2 (6 bases). CDR3 length: 16 amino acids. The germline V gene has CDR1 SEHNR and CDR2 FQNEAQ (reference sequence). Trimming took 5 bases from V and 3 from J, leaving 17 bases between them. CDR3 bases: TGTGCCAGCAGCGGAGGGCACACGGTGGGCAAAAACATTCAGTACTTC. Encoded protein: CASSGGHTVGKNIQYF.

The table lists this clonotype with many counts. The chain is built from TRBV11-2 and TRBJ1-4, with a weak D call TRBD1 (6 bases). In germline, CDR1 is SGHAT, CDR2 FQNNGV. With 5 bases removed from V and 3 bases from J, the gap between germline ends came to 13 bases. The CDR3 loop spans 15 amino acids. The CDR3 nucleotides read TGTGCCAGCAGCCCCTCCAGGGGATCTAATGAAAAACTGTTTTTT. This codes for CASSPSRGSNEKLFF.

The chain joins TRBV20-1 to TRBJ1-2; the D is unclear. The CDR3 totals 13 residues. Trimming removed 5 bases from V and 0 bases from J, with 10 bases in between. Germline V gene lookup returns CDR1 DFQATT and CDR2 SNEGSKA (reference sequence). Here the CDR3 reads CSASRISNYGYTF. As DNA, the CDR3 is TGCAGTGCTTCCAGAATTTCTAACTATGGCTACACCTTC.

The chain joins TRBV11-2 to TRBJ2-7, with D perhaps TRBD1 (5 bases). The CDR3 runs to 14 residues. Germline V gives CDR1 SGHAT, CDR2 FQNNGV. The ends were cut back, 1 base at V and 3 bases at J, with 10 bases in the middle. CDR3 sequence: CASSLARRVYEQYF. The CDR3 DNA follows: TGTGCCAGCAGCTTAGCCCGCAGGGTCTACGAGCAGTACTTC.

This clonotype was seen once. V usage is TRBV18 and J usage is TRBJ2-4, with D tentatively TRBD1 (6 bases). The length of the CDR3 is 16 residues. The ends were cut back, 5 bases at V and 2 bases at J, with 16 bases in the middle. Looked up from germline, CDR1 is KGHSH and CDR2 is LQKENI. The CDR3 here is CASSTYRVGPKNIQYF. DNA for the CDR3: TGTGCCAGCTCAACGTACAGGGTGGGGCCCAAAAACATTCAGTACTTC.

In this sample, this clonotype turned up many times. This sequence joins TRBV7-2 and TRBJ2-5, with a tentative D call TRBD1 (7 bases). CDR1 is SGHTA, CDR2 FQGNSA, per germline. Deletions cut 5 bases from V and 4 bases from J, with 11 bases between. The length of the CDR3 is 13 residues. CDR3 sequence reads: CASSRQGGETQYF. The CDR3 DNA reads TGTGCCAGCAGCCGACAGGGAGGAGAGACCCAGTACTTC.

A few counts support this clonotype. The V gene is TRBV11-2, the J gene TRBJ2-4; 7 bases are shared with TRBD1. The CDR3 runs to 15 residues. Trimming took 5 bases from V and 0 from J; bases not matched to a gene: 4. Germline V CDR1 and CDR2: SGHAT, FQNNGV. Written as DNA, the CDR3 is TGTGCCAGCAGCCTAGGACAGGTAGCCAAAAACATTCAGTACTTC. The encoded protein is CASSLGQVAKNIQYF.

This sequence joins TRBV9 and TRBJ2-7, with 14 bases aligning to TRBD2. Losses at the gene ends were 0 bases for V and 0 bases for J; bases not matched to a gene: 5. In germline, CDR1 is SGDLS, CDR2 YYNGEE. The CDR3 is made up of 18 amino acids. The CDR3, as DNA: TGTGCCAGCAGCGTAGGGACTAGCGGGAGGATTAACTCCTACGAGCAGTACTTC. This sequence encodes CASSVGTSGRINSYEQYF. Supplemented by reference TRBV9 and TRBJ2-7, the full variable domain reads DSGVTQTPKHLITATGQRVTLRCSPRSGDLSVYWYQQSLDQGLQFLIQYYNGEERAKGNILERFSAQQFPDLHSELNLSSLELGDSALYFCASSVGTSGRINSYEQYFGPGTRLTVT.

With respect to this clonotype: This may come from a read error, since a much larger clone is one base off. This chain joins TRBV5-1 and TRBJ2-1; D remains ambiguous. Germline CDR1 and CDR2: SGHRS and YFSETQ. CDR3 length: 15 residues. DNA of the CDR3: TGCGCCAGCAGCGTAGACGGCGGCTCCTACAATGGGCAGTTCTTC. Translation gives CASSVDGGSYNGQFF.

This clonotype has a count of ten or more. The chain carries TRBV28 and TRBJ2-5, with D hard to call. The CDR3 is 14 amino acids. Germline CDR1 MDHEN, CDR2 SYDVKM. Trimming shortened V by 3 bases and J by 1 base, and 9 bases separated the two germline ends. The CDR3 sequence: CASSFRALQETQYF. As DNA, the CDR3 is TGTGCCAGCAGTTTTCGGGCACTCCAAGAGACCCAGTACTTC.

The sample holds a few counts of this clonotype. V is TRBV7-2 and J is TRBJ2-7, with D uncertain. CDR3 size: 14 residues. Trimming took off 5 bases at V and 0 bases at J, with 11 bases between the two ends. Germline V gene data show CDR1 as SGHTA and CDR2 as FQGNSA. CDR3 sequence: CASSPRLISYEQYF. DNA of the CDR3: TGTGCCAGCAGCCCACGGTTAATCTCCTACGAGCAGTACTTC.

The chain combines TRBV18 with TRBJ2-7; 7 bases are a match to TRBD1. After removal of 3 bases from V and 0 bases from J, the junction contained 8 bases not matched to a gene. Per the germline V gene, CDR1 is KGHSH and CDR2 is LQKENI. The CDR3 consists of 16 residues. The CDR3 DNA follows: TGTGCCAGCTCACCTTCTACCGGGACAGCCTCCTACGAGCAGTACTTC. Its protein product is CASSPSTGTASYEQYF.

This chain uses TRBV9 with TRBJ2-5; 8 nucleotides agree with TRBD1. V was clipped by 0 bases and J by 3 bases; unmatched bases: 4. Germline-derived CDR1 and CDR2 are SGDLS and YYNGEE. The CDR3 contains 15 residues. The CDR3 spells CASSVGGQGEETQYF. The CDR3 DNA reads as TGTGCCAGCAGCGTAGGAGGACAGGGCGAAGAGACCCAGTACTTC.

The chain has TRBV12-5 and TRBJ1-2, with 7 bases fitting TRBD1. This CDR3 region has 15 residues. Germline V lookup: CDR1 LGHNT, CDR2 FRNRAP. Trimming took 0 bases from V and 6 from J; bases not matched to a gene: 7. The CDR3 region is CASGLVFGQEDGYTF. The CDR3 DNA sequence: TGTGCTAGTGGTTTGGTATTCGGACAGGAGGATGGCTACACCTTC.